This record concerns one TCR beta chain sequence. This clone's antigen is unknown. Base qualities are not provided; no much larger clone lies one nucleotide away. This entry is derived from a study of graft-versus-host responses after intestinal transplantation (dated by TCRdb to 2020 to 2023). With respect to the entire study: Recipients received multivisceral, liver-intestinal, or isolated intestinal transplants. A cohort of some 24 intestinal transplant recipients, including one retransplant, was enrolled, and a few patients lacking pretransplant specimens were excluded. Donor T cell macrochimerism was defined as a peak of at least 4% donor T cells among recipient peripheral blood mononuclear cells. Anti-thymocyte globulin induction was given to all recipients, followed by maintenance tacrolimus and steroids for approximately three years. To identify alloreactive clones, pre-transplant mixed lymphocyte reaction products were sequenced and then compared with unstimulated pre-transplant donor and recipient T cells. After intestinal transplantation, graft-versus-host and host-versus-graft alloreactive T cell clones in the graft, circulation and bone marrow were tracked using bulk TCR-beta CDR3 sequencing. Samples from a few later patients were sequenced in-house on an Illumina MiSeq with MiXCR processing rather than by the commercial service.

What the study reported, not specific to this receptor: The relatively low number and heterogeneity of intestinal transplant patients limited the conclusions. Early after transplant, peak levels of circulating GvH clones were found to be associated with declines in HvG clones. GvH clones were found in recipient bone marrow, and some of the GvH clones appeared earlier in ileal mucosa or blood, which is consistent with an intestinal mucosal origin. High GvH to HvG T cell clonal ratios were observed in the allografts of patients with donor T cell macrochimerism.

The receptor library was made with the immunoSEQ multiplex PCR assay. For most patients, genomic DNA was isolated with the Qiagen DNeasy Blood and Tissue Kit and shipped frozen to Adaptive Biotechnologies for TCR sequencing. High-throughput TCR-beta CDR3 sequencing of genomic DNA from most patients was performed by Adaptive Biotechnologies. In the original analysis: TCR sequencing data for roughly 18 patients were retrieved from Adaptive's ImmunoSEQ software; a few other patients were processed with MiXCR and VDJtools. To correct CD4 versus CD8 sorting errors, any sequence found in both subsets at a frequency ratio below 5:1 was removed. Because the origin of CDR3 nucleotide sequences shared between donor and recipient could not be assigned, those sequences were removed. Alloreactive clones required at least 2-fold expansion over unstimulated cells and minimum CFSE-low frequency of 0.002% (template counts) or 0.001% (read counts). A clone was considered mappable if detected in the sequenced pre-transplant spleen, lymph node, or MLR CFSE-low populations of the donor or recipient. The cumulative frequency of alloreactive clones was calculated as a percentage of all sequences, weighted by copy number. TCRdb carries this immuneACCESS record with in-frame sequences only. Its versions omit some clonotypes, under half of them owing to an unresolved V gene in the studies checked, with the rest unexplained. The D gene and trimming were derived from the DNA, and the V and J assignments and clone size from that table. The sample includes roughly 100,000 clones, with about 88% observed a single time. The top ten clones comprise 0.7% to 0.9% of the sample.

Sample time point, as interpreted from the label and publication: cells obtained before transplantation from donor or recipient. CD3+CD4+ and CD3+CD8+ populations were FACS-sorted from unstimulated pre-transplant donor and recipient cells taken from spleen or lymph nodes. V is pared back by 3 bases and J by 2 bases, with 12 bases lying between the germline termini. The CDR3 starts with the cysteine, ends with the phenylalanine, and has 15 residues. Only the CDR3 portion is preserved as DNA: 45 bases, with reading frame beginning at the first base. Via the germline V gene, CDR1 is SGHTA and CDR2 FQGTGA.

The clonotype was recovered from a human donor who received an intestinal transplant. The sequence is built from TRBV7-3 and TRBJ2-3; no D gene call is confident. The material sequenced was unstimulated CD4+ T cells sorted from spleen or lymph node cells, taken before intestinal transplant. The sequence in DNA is TGTGCCAGCAGCTTGGCCCTCGTTGCCACAGATACGCAGTATTTT. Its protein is CASSLALVATDTQYF.